These 13 T cell receptor beta chains originate from one sample sequenced in a study of immune cell composition in non-small cell lung cancer. Using immunoSEQ multiplex PCR, the repertoire was profiled, and TCRdb retains in-frame clones only, with some absent. The sample records thousands of clones, approximately 79% being singletons. Sequencing was performed on lung tumor tissue. The receptors were gathered from a human donor with non-small cell lung cancer.

The chain carries TRBV12-5 and TRBJ2-2; 9 positions agree with TRBD1. Germline loops: CDR1 LGHNT, CDR2 FRNRAP. The CDR3 has 15 residues. V lost 5 bases, J lost 6 bases, and 7 bases stayed unmatched. The CDR3 region has the DNA TGTGCTAGTGGTCTCGGACAGGGGTTGTCCGGGGAGCTGTTTTTT. Its protein product is CASGLGQGLSGELFF.

The CDR3 spells CASRFRDTGTYEQYF. The CDR3 DNA is TGTGCCAGCAGATTCAGGGATACAGGGACCTACGAGCAGTACTTC. The gene calls are TRBV2 and TRBJ2-7; perhaps TRBD1 as D (6 bases). There are 15 residues in the CDR3. V was clipped by 6 bases and J by 2 bases, with 17 bases between them. Germline V gene sequence: CDR1 SNHLY, CDR2 FYNNEI. Full variable domain (missing parts from reference TRBV2 and TRBJ2-7): EPEVTQTPSHQVTQMGQEVILRCVPISNHLYFYWYRQILGQKVEFLVSFYNNEISEKSEIFDDQFSVERPDGSNFTLKIRSTKLEDSAMYFCASRFRDTGTYEQYFGPGTRLTVT.

This chain uses TRBV19 with TRBJ1-3, with no clear D. The germline V gene encodes CDR1 LNHDA and CDR2 SQIVND (reference sequence). This CDR3 has 13 amino acids. V was shortened by 6 bases and J by 1 base, with 7 bases between the two germline ends. CDR3 region: CASRENSGNTIYF. For the CDR3, the DNA is TGTGCCAGTAGGGAGAATTCTGGAAACACCATATATTTT.

This clone is termed large. V gene TRBV6-6 combines with J gene TRBJ2-7, with 10 bases aligning to TRBD2. Losses at the gene ends were 6 bases for V and 4 bases for J; bases not matched to a gene: 12. The CDR3 is 16 residues long. Looked up from germline, CDR1 is MNHNY and CDR2 is SVGAGI (reference sequence). Here the CDR3 DNA reads TGTGCCAGCAGCCTGGGGTCTAGCGGGGGATTGTACGAGCAGTACTTC. Translated: CASSLGSSGGLYEQYF.

This rearrangement joins TRBV19 to TRBJ2-5, with D tentatively TRBD2 (5 bases). The tail of the sequence fits TRBJ2-7 better, so the J call may be wrong. This CDR3 is built from 13 residues. The germline CDR1 and CDR2 sequences are LNHDA and SQIVND (reference sequence). CDR3: CASRAGVVNEQYF. The CDR3 nucleotides are TGTGCCAGTAGGGCCGGGGTCGTCAACGAGCAGTACTTC.

The chain carries TRBV7-2 and TRBJ1-6, with D uncertain. This CDR3 is built from 14 residues. V was shortened by 1 base and J by 5 bases, with 6 bases between the two germline ends. CDR1 SGHTA and CDR2 FQGNSA come from the germline V gene. CDR3 bases: TGTGCCAGCAGCTTAGGGGGAGATAATTCACCCCTCCACTTT. Translated: CASSLGGDNSPLHF. The whole variable domain, filled in from reference TRBV7-2 and TRBJ1-6, reads GAGVSQSPSNKVTEKGKDVELRCDPISGHTALYWYRQSLGQGLEFLIYFQGNSAPDKSGLPSDRFSAERTGGSVSTLTIQRTQQEDSAVYLCASSLGGDNSPLHFGNGTRLTVT.

CDR3 nucleotide sequence: TGTGCCAGCAGCCCGGTCCCGGCAGATACGCAGTATTTT. Translated: CASSPVPADTQYF. This chain connects TRBV7-6 to TRBJ2-3; D not resolved. Trimming left V 5 bases short and J 4 bases short, with 10 bases between. This CDR3 contains 13 residues. Germline V gives CDR1 SGHVS, CDR2 FNYEAQ.

The chain couples TRBV5-1 to TRBJ1-1; weak D call: TRBD1 (5 bases). The CDR3 has 14 amino acids. The germline gives CDR1 SGHRS, CDR2 YFSETQ. The V end was cut by 4 bases, the J end by 1 base, with 11 bases between. In DNA form, the CDR3 reads TGCGCCAGCAGCCACCGAACAGGGAACACTGAAGCTTTCTTT. It is translated as CASSHRTGNTEAFF.

This chain connects TRBV10-3 to TRBJ1-4; TRBD1 might be the D (5 bases). This CDR3 region has 15 residues. Germline CDR1 reads ENHRY; CDR2 reads SYGVKD. Trimming removed 3 bases from V and 7 bases from J, with 15 bases in between. In DNA form, the CDR3 reads TGTGCCATCAGTGATGGTGGGGGGAGAGGTGAAAAACTGTTTTTT. Its protein product is CAISDGGGRGEKLFF.

The chain uses TRBV11-3 and TRBJ2-7; D unclear. Trimming removed 2 bases at V and 6 bases at J, with 5 bases between. The CDR3 runs to 11 residues. The germline V gene has CDR1 SGHNT and CDR2 YENEEA. The chain's CDR3 is CASSLSSEQYF. In DNA form, the CDR3 reads TGTGCCAGCAGCTTATCGAGCGAGCAGTACTTC. The full variable domain, with the rest looked up from reference TRBV11-3 and TRBJ2-7, is EAGVVQSPRYKIIEKKQPVAFWCNPISGHNTLYWYLQNLGQGPELLIRYENEEAVDDSQLPKDRFSAERLKGVDSTLKIQPAELGDSAVYLCASSLSSEQYFGPGTRLTVT.

The chain uses TRBV5-1 and TRBJ2-3; 8 nucleotides line up with TRBD1. This CDR3 has 17 amino acids. The germline V gene has CDR1 SGHRS and CDR2 YFSETQ. J gave up 2 bases and V 0 bases, and 8 bases lay outside the gene matches. Here the CDR3 reads CASSLESGTGLTDTQYF. DNA of the CDR3: TGCGCCAGCAGCTTGGAGTCCGGGACAGGCCTCACAGATACGCAGTATTTT.

The CDR3 nucleotides are TGTGCCAGCAGCCCAACTTCCAGGGGGCGAACTGAAGCTTTCTTT. Residues: CASSPTSRGRTEAFF. V is TRBV11-2 and J is TRBJ1-1, with 8 bases lining up with TRBD1. Losses at the gene ends were 5 bases for V and 5 bases for J; bases not matched to a gene: 10. Germline V gene data show CDR1 as SGHAT and CDR2 as FQNNGV. The CDR3 consists of 15 residues.

This clone was seen only a few times. This sequence joins TRBV5-1 and TRBJ2-2; 7 nucleotides align to TRBD2. Germline V gives CDR1 SGHRS, CDR2 YFSETQ. CDR3 size: 14 residues. V trimming: 7 bases; J trimming: 2 bases; junction bases outside the gene matches: 5. The CDR3 DNA follows: TGCGCCAGCCAAGCTAGCGGAAACACCGGGGAGCTGTTTTTT. Translating it yields CASQASGNTGELFF.